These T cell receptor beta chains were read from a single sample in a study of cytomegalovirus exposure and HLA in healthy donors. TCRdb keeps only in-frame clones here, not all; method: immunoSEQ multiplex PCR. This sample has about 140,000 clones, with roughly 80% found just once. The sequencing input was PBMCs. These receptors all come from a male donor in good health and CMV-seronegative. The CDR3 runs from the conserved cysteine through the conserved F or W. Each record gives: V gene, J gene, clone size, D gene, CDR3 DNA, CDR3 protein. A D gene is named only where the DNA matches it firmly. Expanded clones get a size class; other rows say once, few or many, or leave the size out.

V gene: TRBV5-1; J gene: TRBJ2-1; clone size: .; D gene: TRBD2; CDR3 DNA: TGCGCCAGCAGCTTGGTGCTAGCGGGTGTCACTAATGAGCAGTTCTTC; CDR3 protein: CASSLVLAGVTNEQFF
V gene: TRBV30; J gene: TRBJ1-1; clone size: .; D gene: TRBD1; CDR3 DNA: TGTGCCTGGAGGAGGGGGCAGAAAGCTTTCTTT; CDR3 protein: CAWRRGQKAFF
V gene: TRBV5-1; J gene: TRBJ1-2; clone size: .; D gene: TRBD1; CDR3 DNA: TGCGCCAGCAGCTTGGTAGGACAGGGGGTAAATGGCTACACCTTC; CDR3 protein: CASSLVGQGVNGYTF
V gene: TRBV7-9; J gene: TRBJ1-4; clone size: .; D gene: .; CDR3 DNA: TGTGCCAGCTCAGACGGCTCGAGGGAAAAACTGTTTTTT; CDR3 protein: CASSDGSREKLFF
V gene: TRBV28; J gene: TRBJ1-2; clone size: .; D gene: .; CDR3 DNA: TGTGCCAGCAGTTATGTGACTCCCCTGGACTATGGCTACACCTTC; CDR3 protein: CASSYVTPLDYGYTF
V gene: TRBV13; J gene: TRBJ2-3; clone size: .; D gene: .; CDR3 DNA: TGTGCCAGCAGCTTAAGGCTAGTTGGAGATACGCAGTATTTT; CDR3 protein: CASSLRLVGDTQYF
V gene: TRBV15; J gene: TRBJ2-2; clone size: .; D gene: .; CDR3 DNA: TGTGCCACCAGCAGAGTTTCAGGGTCTGTCACCGGGGAGCTGTTTTTT; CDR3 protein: CATSRVSGSVTGELFF
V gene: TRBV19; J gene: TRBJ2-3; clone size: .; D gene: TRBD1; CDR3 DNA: TGTGCCAGTGGGACAGTGTATACAGATACGCAGTATTTT; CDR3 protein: CASGTVYTDTQYF
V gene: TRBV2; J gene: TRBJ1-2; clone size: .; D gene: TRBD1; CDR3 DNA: TGTGCCAGCGGGGACAGTCCAATAAACTATGGCTACACCTTC; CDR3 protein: CASGDSPINYGYTF
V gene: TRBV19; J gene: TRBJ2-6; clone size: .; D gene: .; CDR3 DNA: TGTGCCAGTAGTAAATGGCAGGGAGGAACCAACGTCCTGACTTTC; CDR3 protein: CASSKWQGGTNVLTF
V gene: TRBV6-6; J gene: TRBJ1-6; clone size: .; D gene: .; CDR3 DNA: TGTGCCAGCAGTCCCCTTGGGAGTAATTCACCCCTCCACTTT; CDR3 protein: CASSPLGSNSPLHF
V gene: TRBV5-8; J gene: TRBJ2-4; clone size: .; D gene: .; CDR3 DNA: TGTGCCAGCAGCTTGGATTCCGGGGTGGCCAAAAACATTCAGTACTTC; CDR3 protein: CASSLDSGVAKNIQYF
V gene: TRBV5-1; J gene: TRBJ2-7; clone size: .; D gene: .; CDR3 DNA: TGCGCCAGCAGCTTGGCCGGCAGGAAGACCCACGAGCAGTACTTC; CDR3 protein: CASSLAGRKTHEQYF
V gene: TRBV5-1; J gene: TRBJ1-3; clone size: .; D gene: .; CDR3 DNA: TGCGCCAGCAGCCGGGACACCTCTGGAAACACCATATATTTT; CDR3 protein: CASSRDTSGNTIYF
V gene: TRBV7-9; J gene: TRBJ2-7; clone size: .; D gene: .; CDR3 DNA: TGTGCCAGCATGGGAGGAGTTTCCTACGAGCAGTACTTC; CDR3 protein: CASMGGVSYEQYF
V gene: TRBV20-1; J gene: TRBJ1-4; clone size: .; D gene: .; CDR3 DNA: TGCAGTGCGAGGAGTAATGAAAAACTGTTTTTT; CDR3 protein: CSARSNEKLFF
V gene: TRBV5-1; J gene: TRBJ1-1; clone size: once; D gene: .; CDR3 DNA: TGCGCCAGCAGCTTGGGTGGGGCGGCTGTGAACACTGAAGCTTTCTTT; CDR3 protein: CASSLGGAAVNTEAFF
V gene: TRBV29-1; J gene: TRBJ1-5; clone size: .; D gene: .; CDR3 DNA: TGCAGCGTCCTCGGGGAAAATCAGCCCCAGCATTTT; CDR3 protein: CSVLGENQPQHF
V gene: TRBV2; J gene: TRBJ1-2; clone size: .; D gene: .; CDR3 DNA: TGTGCCAGCAGTCCCCAGGAAAGGTTTTGGCCTCCCTACTATGGCTACACCTTC; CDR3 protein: CASSPQERFWPPYYGYTF
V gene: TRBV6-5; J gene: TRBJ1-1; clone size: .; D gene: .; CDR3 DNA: TGTGCCAGCAGTTGGCATGAAGGGGTGAACACTGAAGCTTTCTTT; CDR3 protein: CASSWHEGVNTEAFF
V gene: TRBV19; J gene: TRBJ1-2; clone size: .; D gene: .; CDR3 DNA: TGTGCCAGTAGTTCATCAACCGGACAGAACTATGGCTACACCTTC; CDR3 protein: CASSSSTGQNYGYTF
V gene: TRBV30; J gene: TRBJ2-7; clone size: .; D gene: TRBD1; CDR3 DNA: TGTGCCTGGACCGGGACAGGATCTTCCTACGAGCAGTACTTC; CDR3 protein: CAWTGTGSSYEQYF
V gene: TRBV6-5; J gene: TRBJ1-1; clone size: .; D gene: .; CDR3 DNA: TGTGCCAGCAGTTTGAGTGGAGTTTACACTGAAGCTTTCTTT; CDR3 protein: CASSLSGVYTEAFF
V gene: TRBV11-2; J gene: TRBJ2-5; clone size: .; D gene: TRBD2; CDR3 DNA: TGTGCCAGCAGTCCTCTAGCGGGGGCAGAGACCCAGTACTTC; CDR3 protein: CASSPLAGAETQYF
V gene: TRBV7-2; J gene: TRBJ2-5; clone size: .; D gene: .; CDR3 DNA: TGTGCCAGCAGCCCGACAGGAGAGACCCAGTACTTC; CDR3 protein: CASSPTGETQYF
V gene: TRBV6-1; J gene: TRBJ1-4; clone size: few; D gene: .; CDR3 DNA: TGTGCCAGCAGGATGATGACAGGATTTAATGAAAAACTGTTTTTT; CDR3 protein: CASRMMTGFNEKLFF
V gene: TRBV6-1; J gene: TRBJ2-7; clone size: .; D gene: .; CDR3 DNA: TGTGCCAGCATGGAGCTGGACTTCATCTCCTACGAGCAGTACTTC; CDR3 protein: CASMELDFISYEQYF
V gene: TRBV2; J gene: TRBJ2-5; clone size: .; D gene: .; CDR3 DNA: TGTGCCAGCAGTGATTCCGCAGGGTCCACAGAGACCCAGTACTTC; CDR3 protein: CASSDSAGSTETQYF
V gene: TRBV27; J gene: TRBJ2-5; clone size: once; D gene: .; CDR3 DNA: TGTGCCAGCAGTTTTCAGGGTCGAGAGACCCAGTACTTC; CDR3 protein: CASSFQGRETQYF
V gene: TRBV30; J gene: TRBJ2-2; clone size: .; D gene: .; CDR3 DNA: TGTGCCTGGAGTCCCTTTAGCGCCGGGGAGCTGTTTTTT; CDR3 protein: CAWSPFSAGELFF
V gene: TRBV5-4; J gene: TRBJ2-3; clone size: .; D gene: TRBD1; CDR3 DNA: TGTGCCAGCAGCCGACAGGGTGGAGATACGCAGTATTTT; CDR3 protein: CASSRQGGDTQYF
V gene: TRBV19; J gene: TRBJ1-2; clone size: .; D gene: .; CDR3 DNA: TGTGCCATCATGGGCGAGGGAGGCTACACCTTC; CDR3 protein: CAIMGEGGYTF
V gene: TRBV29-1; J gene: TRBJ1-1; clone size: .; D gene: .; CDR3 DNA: TGCAGCGTTGCTATCGCCCCCGACACTGAAGCTTTCTTT; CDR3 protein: CSVAIAPDTEAFF
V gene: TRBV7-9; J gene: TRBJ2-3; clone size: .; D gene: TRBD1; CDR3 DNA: TGTGCCAGCAGCTTTGCACAGGGGGCAGGGGATACGCAGTATTTT; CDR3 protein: CASSFAQGAGDTQYF
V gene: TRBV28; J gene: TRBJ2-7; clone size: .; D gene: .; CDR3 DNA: TGTGCCAGCAGTTTTACCCACCCTCCGAGAGACGAGCAGTACTTC; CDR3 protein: CASSFTHPPRDEQYF
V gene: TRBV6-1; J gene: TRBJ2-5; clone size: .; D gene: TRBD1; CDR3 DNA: TGTGCCAGCAGGATCGGACAGGGGAGGACCCAGTACTTC; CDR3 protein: CASRIGQGRTQYF
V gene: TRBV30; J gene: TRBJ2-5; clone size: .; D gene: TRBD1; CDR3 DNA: TGTGCCTGGGTCGCAGGGGGATTAGGGACCCAGTACTTC; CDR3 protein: CAWVAGGLGTQYF
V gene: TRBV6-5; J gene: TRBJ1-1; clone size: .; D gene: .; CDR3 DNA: TGTGCCAGCAGTTACACCGTCGGGAGGGGCACTGAAGCTTTCTTT; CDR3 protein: CASSYTVGRGTEAFF
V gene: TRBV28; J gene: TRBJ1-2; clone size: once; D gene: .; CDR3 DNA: TGTGCCAGCAGTTTTTCCGACAAATCTTACTATGGCTACACCTTC; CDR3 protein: CASSFSDKSYYGYTF
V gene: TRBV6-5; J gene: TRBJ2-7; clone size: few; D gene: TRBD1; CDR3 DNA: TGTGCCAGCAGCTACAGGGGGTCGAACTACGAGCAGTACTTC; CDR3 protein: CASSYRGSNYEQYF
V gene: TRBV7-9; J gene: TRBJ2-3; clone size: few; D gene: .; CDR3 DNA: TGTGCCACGATGAAGGGGCAGGATACGCAGTATTTT; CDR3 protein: CATMKGQDTQYF
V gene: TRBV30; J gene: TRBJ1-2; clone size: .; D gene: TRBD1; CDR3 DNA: TGTGCCTGGACTGAGACAGGGGACTATGGCTACACCTTC; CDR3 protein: CAWTETGDYGYTF
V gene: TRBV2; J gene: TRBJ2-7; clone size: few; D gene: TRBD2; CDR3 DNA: TGTGCCAGCAGTCCAGGGACTAATCTCTACGAGCAGTACTTC; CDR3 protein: CASSPGTNLYEQYF